This T cell receptor (beta chain) emerged from a study of Graves' ophthalmopathy and Graves' hyperthyroidism (dated by TCRdb to between 2017 and 2018). At the level of the whole study: Peripheral blood was collected at initial diagnosis, prior to any treatment. TCR beta repertoire signatures were used to distinguish Graves' ophthalmopathy from Graves' hyperthyroidism and to predict progression to ophthalmopathy. In total, some 140 blood samples were TCR-sequenced: under 45 ophthalmopathy, approximately 75 hyperthyroidism and some 17 hyperthyroidism-to-ophthalmopathy patients. A discovery set of 95 to 100 patients (roughly 43 ophthalmopathy, 55 to 65 stable hyperthyroidism) was enrolled to explore V-J signatures distinguishing ophthalmopathy from hyperthyroidism. An independent validation cohort comprised roughly 20 hyperthyroidism patients and about 16 patients who later progressed from hyperthyroidism to ophthalmopathy. In several hyperthyroidism patients, the T-cell repertoires found in thyroid tissue were compared with those found in blood. Once sampling was done, hyperthyroidism patients were given methimazole at a starting dose of 30 mg daily, while ophthalmopathy patients were given high-dose intravenous methylprednisolone. For training and testing, the approximately 92 patients in the discovery cohort were randomly divided in a 7:3 ratio.

For repertoire sequencing, TCR beta CDR3 regions were amplified from RNA transcripts. HTBI primers and the Qiagen OneStep RT-PCR kit were used in a first-round RT-PCR, which was followed by a second-round multiplex PCR, size selection and purification. Sequencing of the libraries was carried out on an Illumina HiSeq2000 in paired-end mode with 100 bp reads. For the original study's pipeline: SOAPnuke was used to process the reads, throwing out any read that had adapters, had uncalled bases, had a mean Phred below 15, or lacked an exact constant-primer or identifier match. COPE v1.2.5 was used to merge high-quality paired reads. Clonotypes were defined as unique nucleotide sequences and were aligned to IMGT TRB V, D and J references using MiTCR v1.1. Only V-J combinations with frequency above 0.0001 were analysed, covering around 99% of repertoires. For each V-J combination, a TCR clonal expansion and chaos score was defined as F50 clonal expansion divided by the chaos observed in the TCRdist matrix. Welch's t-statistics and random forest were used to reduce features to approximately 13 V-J combinations, which were fed into a naive Bayes classifier. Thyroid-blood repertoire similarity was quantified with the Morisita-Horn index. The public reads were run again by TCRdb, first through fastp at Q25 and then through MiXCR, and only productive beta chains were kept. Under each unique CDR3 protein, matching rows form one entry showing the most common genes and DNA. The V and J calls reflect TCRdb's pipeline rather than the authors' work. Here the sample has nearly 400,000 distinct CDR3 sequences; around 17% occur a single time. The ten largest make up roughly 1.5% of the sample.

The investigation overall reported the following: Most expanded thyroid clonotypes with a frequency above 0.001 also appeared in blood, which suggests that blood repertoires may reflect the immune response in the thyroid. In validation, the model predicted ophthalmopathy progression with roughly 68% sensitivity and roughly 72% specificity; fewer than 15 predicted patients were CT-confirmed with GO in a median of roughly 6.8 months. Ophthalmopathy was separated from stable hyperthyroidism by the 13-signature model with about 89% sensitivity and 81% to 83% specificity in cross-validation and with 80%/75% in the test set. No statistical method was used to set the sample size in advance, and the investigators knew which group each participant was assigned to.

This clonotype came up many times. The clone's antigen remains unknown. Base qualities are not at hand, and no much larger clone is one base apart. Ophthalmopathy patients were characterized by moderately to severely active disease, a Clinical Activity Score of at least 3, a NOSPECS grade of at least 4, and a disease duration under 3 months. Patients with other autoimmune diseases, uncontrolled infections, pregnancy or lactation were excluded from the study. Clinical symptoms, serum thyroxine, TRAb, thyroid ultrasound and orbital computed tomography were used for diagnosis. Using Ficoll-Paque density gradient centrifugation, PBMCs were isolated from 8.5 to 10 ml of fresh peripheral blood. Total RNA was extracted using Trizol reagent, and RNA quality was checked on an Agilent 2100 Bioanalyzer. This TCR came from a woman aged 18-29 years with Graves' ophthalmopathy. Donor details come from another sample of the same person, matched by shared clones. Material: peripheral blood.

The nucleotide sequence is TGTGCCACCTCTGAGGGGAACACTGAAGCTTTCTTT. Its protein reads: CATSEGNTEAFF. The sequence is built from TRBV28 and TRBJ1-1, with the D gene too uncertain to name. Relative to germline, V is 10 bases shorter and J is 1 base shorter, with 10 bases between their ends. The cysteine opens and the phenylalanine closes a CDR3 of 12 amino acids. CDR3 DNA is the only sequence kept; it has 36 bases, read in frame from the first base. CDR1 and CDR2, per the germline V gene, are MDHEN and SYDVKM.